This T cell receptor (beta chain) was sequenced during a study of shared clonotypes between healthy human individuals. Every one of the donors was a Caucasian adult that lived in Nashville, Tennessee. Generated by immunoSEQ multiplex PCR, the TCRdb table keeps only in-frame clones and is missing some. The table shows roughly 2.5 million clones, with approximately 90% occurring only once. Concerning this clone: Antigen unknown. The sample contains more than one DNA sequence encoding this CDR3.

Regarding the study as a whole: Sorted-subset sequencing was shown by rarefaction to be incomplete despite large depth.

Per the germline V gene, CDR1 is SGDLS and CDR2 is YYNGEE. This CDR3 comprises 13 residues. With 0 bases removed from V and 4 bases from J, the gap between germline ends came to 7 bases. Material: naive CD4+ T cells sorted from blood. Described subset: CD45RA+ positively selected. The chain is built from TRBV9 and TRBJ1-1; D unclear. The receptor was derived from a man between 18 and 29 years old in good health. The CDR3 region is CASSVDRGTEAFF. The CDR3 DNA reads as TGTGCCAGCAGCGTAGACCGGGGCACTGAAGCTTTCTTT.